A single T cell receptor (beta chain) is shown here with its context. Its antigen has not been determined. No quality values exist for individual bases; no much larger clone is one base distant. The sample was run on an Illumina HiSeq 2500. Quantitative 5'-RACE with molecular barcodes was the method used to prepare the TCR beta libraries. The paper's processing steps were these. A new computational method based on a probabilistic model of VDJ rearrangement was used to identify disease-linked TCR variants. TCRdb itself trimmed the public reads at Q25 with fastp, ran MiXCR and retained productive beta chains. One record per CDR3 amino acid sequence lists the most common genes and DNA. Clone size and V and J calls follow TCRdb, not the original study. Recorded for this sample are about 220,000 distinct CDR3 sequences; about 7% of them occurred a single time. Approximately 15% of the sample is in the top ten clones.

This sample stems from a study of CD8 T cells in ankylosing spondylitis (TCRdb year 2017). Regarding the study in general: To find TCR variants linked to disease, the study profiled T cell receptor beta repertoires in ankylosing spondylitis patients and healthy donors. The full study cohort comprised about 25 ankylosing spondylitis patients and over a hundred healthy donors. Peripheral blood was sampled, and synovial fluid was also collected from ankylosing spondylitis patients.

What the study reported, not specific to this receptor: Blood from ankylosing spondylitis patients appeared to be characterized by a TCR beta motif made up of under ten highly homologous amino acid variants. In peripheral blood, the disease-linked clones were found at relatively low frequencies and had a CD8+ phenotype. The disease-linked clones were reported to be significantly enriched in matched synovial fluid samples from ankylosing spondylitis patients. Some of the motif variants had been reported before in the synovial fluid and blood of reactive arthritis patients, a finding that suggests common disease-initiation mechanisms.

V is reduced by 1 base and J by 3 bases, leaving a spacing of 13 bases between them. Spanning cysteine to phenylalanine, the CDR3 consists of 15 amino acids. The CDR3 DNA has 45 bases and is translated from base 1. Taken from the germline V gene (reference sequence), the CDR1 and CDR2 loops are LNHNV and YYDKDF. The specimen was blood, either unsorted or a sorted T cell fraction (not recorded which). The rearrangement joined TRBV15 to TRBJ2-7; no D gene call is confident. This receptor was taken from a male donor with ankylosing spondylitis. The DNA is TGTGCCACCAGCAGAGTCGTGGGAACGGGCTACGAGCAGTACTTC. It specifies CATSRVVGTGYEQYF.